The source of this T cell receptor (beta chain) is a study of CD8 T cells in Susac syndrome. Findings and limits, study-wide: Total CD8+ repertoires held 15 to 20 Susac-specific public clones, while CD8+ TEMRA repertoires held five or six.

The count of this clonotype is one. Its antigen is unidentified. The CDR3 sequence is 14 residues long. Trimming left V 0 bases short and J 8 bases short, with 13 bases between. The germline V gene has CDR1 LGHDT and CDR2 YNNKEL (reference sequence). Random hexamers were used to reverse transcribe about 0.5 to 1 ug of RNA. TCRdb re-analysed the immunoSEQ multiplex PCR reads in MiXCR, keeping a single row per CDR3 protein. Here the sample spans fewer than 85,000 distinct CDR3 sequences, approximately 94% being singletons. The Susac syndrome patients fit the recently defined diagnostic criteria for definite or probable disease. Negative magnetic isolation gave CD8+ and CD4+ cells; FACS enriched CD8+ TEMRA.

V is TRBV3-1 and J is TRBJ1-2; no firm D call. Sequencing input: CD8+ T cells from PBMCs. This sequence originates from a human donor with Susac syndrome. The CDR3 is CASSQDVSLRGYTF. The CDR3 region has the DNA TGTGCCAGCAGCCAAGATGTCTCCCTCAGGGGCTACACCTTC.